This T cell receptor beta chain comes out of a study of blood T cell repertoires in COVID-19. On the study more broadly: T cells, B-cell-depleted T cells, or PBMCs supplied cDNA or gDNA.

Enrolled during active infection, Seattle patients were then followed longitudinally. Germline CDR1 is SGHNT and CDR2 is YYREEE (reference sequence). Trimming took 1 base from V and 6 from J, leaving 8 bases between them. This CDR3 spans 14 amino acids. Comments on this clone: The same CDR3 can be traced to other DNA sequences in this sample.

Authors' processing steps: Counts of nucleated cells, estimated from reference gene primer amplification, were obtained. Using immunoSEQ multiplex PCR, the repertoire was profiled, and TCRdb retains in-frame clones only, with some absent. V and J calls and clone size are given by that table; D and trimming were obtained from the DNA. The sample yields roughly 410,000 clones, 70% to 90% seen once. The chain recombines TRBV5-4 with TRBJ1-6; the D gene is possibly TRBD1 (6 bases). This receptor was taken from a woman aged 55-70 years with COVID-19, enrolled during active disease. The source material was peripheral blood. CDR3 region: CASSLLQGNSPLHF. The CDR3, as DNA: TGTGCCAGCAGCTTGTTACAGGGTAATTCACCCCTCCACTTT.